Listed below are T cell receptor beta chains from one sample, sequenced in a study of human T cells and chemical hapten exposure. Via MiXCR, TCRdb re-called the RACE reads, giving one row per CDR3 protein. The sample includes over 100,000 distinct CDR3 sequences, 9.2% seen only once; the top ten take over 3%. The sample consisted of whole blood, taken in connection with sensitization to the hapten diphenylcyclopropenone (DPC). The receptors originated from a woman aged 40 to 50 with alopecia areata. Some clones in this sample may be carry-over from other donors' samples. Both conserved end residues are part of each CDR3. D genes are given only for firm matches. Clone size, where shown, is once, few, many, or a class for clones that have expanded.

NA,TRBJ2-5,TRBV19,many,CASSIDLDRETQYF,TGTGCCAGTAGTATAGATCTAGATCGAGAGACCCAGTACTTC
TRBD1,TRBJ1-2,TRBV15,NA,CATSSLGQLNYGYTF,TGTGCCACCAGCAGTTTGGGACAGCTTAACTATGGCTACACCTTC
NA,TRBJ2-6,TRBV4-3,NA,CASSQESGSGANVLTF,TGCGCCAGCAGCCAAGAGAGCGGGTCTGGGGCCAACGTCCTGACTTTC
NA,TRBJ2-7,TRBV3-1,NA,CASSQEGEADGEQYF,TGTGCCAGCAGCCAAGAAGGTGAGGCGGATGGCGAGCAGTACTTC
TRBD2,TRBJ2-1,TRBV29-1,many,CSGAGGPRNEQFF,TGCAGCGGAGCGGGGGGGCCGCGAAATGAGCAGTTCTTC
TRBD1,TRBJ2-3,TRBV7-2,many,CASSLQGAPDTQYF,TGTGCCAGCAGCTTACAGGGGGCGCCGGATACGCAGTATTTT
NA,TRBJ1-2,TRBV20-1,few,CSALTANYGYTF,TGCAGTGCTCTGACAGCTAACTATGGCTACACCTTC
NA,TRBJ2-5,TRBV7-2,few,CASSLAGRQETQYF,TGTGCCAGCAGCTTGGCGGGCCGACAAGAGACCCAGTACTTC
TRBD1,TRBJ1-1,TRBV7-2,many,CASFLGGGQGKAFF,TGTGCCAGCTTTCTTGGGGGCGGACAGGGGAAAGCTTTCTTT
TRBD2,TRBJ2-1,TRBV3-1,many,CASSQGSSGTSSYNEQFF,TGTGCCAGCAGCCAAGGATCTAGCGGTACTAGCTCCTACAATGAGCAGTTCTTC
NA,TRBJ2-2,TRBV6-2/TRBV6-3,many,CASSSDDRYTGELFF,TGTGCCAGCAGTTCTGATGACAGGTACACCGGGGAGCTGTTTTTT
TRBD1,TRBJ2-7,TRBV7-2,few,CASSLGQGAPYEQYF,TGTGCCAGCAGCTTGGGACAGGGGGCTCCCTACGAGCAGTACTTC
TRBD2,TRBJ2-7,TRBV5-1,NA,CASTVLAGGSEQYF,TGCGCCAGCACCGTCCTAGCGGGGGGCAGCGAGCAGTACTTC
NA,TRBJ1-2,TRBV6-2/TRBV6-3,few,CASRDGPSDGYTF,TGTGCCAGTCGGGACGGACCATCGGATGGCTACACCTTC
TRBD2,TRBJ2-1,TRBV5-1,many,CASRLLAASYNEQFF,TGCGCCAGCAGACTACTAGCGGCCTCCTACAATGAGCAGTTCTTC
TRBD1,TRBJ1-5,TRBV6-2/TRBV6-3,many,CASSYPTGNQPQHF,TGTGCCAGCAGTTACCCGACAGGGAATCAGCCCCAGCATTTT
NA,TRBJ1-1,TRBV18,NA,CASLEQVNTEAFF,TGTGCCAGCCTCGAACAGGTGAACACTGAAGCTTTCTTT
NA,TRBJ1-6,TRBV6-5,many,CASSPRSLRISPLHF,TGTGCCAGCAGTCCCCGTTCACTACGGATTTCACCCCTCCACTTT
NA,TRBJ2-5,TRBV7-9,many,CASSLETQYF,TGTGCCAGCAGCTTGGAGACCCAGTACTTC
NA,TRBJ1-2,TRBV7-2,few,CASSFQQGTNYGYTF,TGTGCCAGCAGCTTCCAACAGGGTACCAACTATGGCTACACCTTC
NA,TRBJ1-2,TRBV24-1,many,CATSGPDATANYGYTF,TGTGCCACCAGTGGGCCCGACGCAACAGCTAACTATGGCTACACCTTC
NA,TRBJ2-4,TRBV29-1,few,CSAQGQNIQYF,TGCAGCGCCCAGGGGCAAAACATTCAGTACTTC
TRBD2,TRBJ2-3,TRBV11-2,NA,CASSLGVAGRTDTQYF,TGTGCCAGCAGCTTAGGGGTAGCGGGGAGGACAGATACGCAGTATTTT
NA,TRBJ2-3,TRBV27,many,CASSVGQFTDTQYF,TGTGCCAGCAGTGTTGGACAGTTCACAGATACGCAGTATTTT
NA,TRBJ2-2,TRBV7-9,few,CASSFARSVRSGELFF,TGTGCCAGCAGCTTCGCTCGATCGGTACGGTCCGGGGAGCTGTTTTTT
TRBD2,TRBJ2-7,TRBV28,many,CASRIAGSSYEQYF,TGTGCCAGCAGAATAGCGGGGAGCTCCTACGAGCAGTACTTC
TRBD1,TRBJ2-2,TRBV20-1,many,CSARDQGGWGTGELFF,TGCAGTGCTAGAGATCAAGGGGGCTGGGGCACCGGGGAGCTGTTTTTT
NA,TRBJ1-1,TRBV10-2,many,CASSQMLNTEAFF,TGCGCCAGCAGTCAAATGTTAAACACTGAAGCTTTCTTT